These 16 T cell receptor beta chains share one sample of origin, sequenced in a study of response to subunit inactivated influenza vaccine. A single record per CDR3 protein comes from TCRdb applying MiXCR to the RT-PCR reads. The sample records hundreds of thousands of distinct CDR3 sequences, roughly 15% being singletons. Specimen: PBMCs from blood, collected around two weeks before vaccination. Receptors were obtained from a man aged 50 or older who received an inactivated influenza vaccine.

This clonotype was counted ten times or more. The genes are TRBV20-1 and TRBJ2-7; D is perhaps TRBD2 (6 bases). Germline assignment: CDR1 DFQATT and CDR2 SNEGSKA (reference sequence). Trimming left V 3 bases short and J 2 bases short, with 14 bases between. The CDR3 loop spans 14 amino acids. Here the CDR3 DNA reads TGCAGTGCTAGCCAGGACTACTCAACCTACGAGCAGTACTTC. Protein: CSASQDYSTYEQYF.

This clonotype occurred a few times. This chain connects TRBV30 to TRBJ2-3; D is ambiguous. From germline, CDR1 is GTSNPN and CDR2 SVGIG (reference sequence). V gave up 2 bases and J gave up 2 bases, with 8 bases separating them. The CDR3 runs to 13 residues. This chain's CDR3 is CAWSSLVTDTQYF. The CDR3 DNA follows: TGTGCCTGGAGTAGTTTGGTCACAGATACGCAGTATTTT.

This clonotype was counted ten times or more. The CDR3 nucleotides read TGTGCCAGCAGCTCGGCCGGGGGTGAGCAGTTCTTC. It is translated as CASSSAGGEQFF. The V and J genes are TRBV11-3 and TRBJ2-1; a possible D gene is TRBD2 (6 bases). V was shortened by 4 bases and J by 9 bases, with 10 bases between the two germline ends. This CDR3 contains 12 residues. Per germline, CDR1 SGHNT and CDR2 YENEEA.

The chain recombines TRBV5-1 with TRBJ1-5, with 7 bases identical to TRBD1. V dropped 4 bases and J dropped 5; count of bases not matched to a gene: 9. CDR3 size: 15 residues. The germline gives CDR1 SGHRS, CDR2 YFSETQ. The CDR3 is CASSPTGTVDQPQHF. CDR3 nucleotide sequence: TGCGCCAGCAGCCCCACAGGGACAGTCGATCAGCCCCAGCATTTT.

The chain's CDR3 is CASSPSAGVYEQYF. The CDR3 bases are TGTGCCAGCTCACCATCCGCCGGGGTCTACGAGCAGTACTTC. V usage is TRBV18 and J usage is TRBJ2-7, with a tentative D call TRBD2 (5 bases). Germline CDR1 and CDR2: KGHSH and LQKENI. V dropped 2 bases and J dropped 3 bases, with 11 bases sitting between them. This CDR3 is built from 14 residues.

This clonotype was detected only a few times. V and J are TRBV12-3 or TRBV12-4 and TRBJ2-7; possible D gene TRBD1, 5 bases. The V and J ends lost 6 bases and 6 bases respectively, with 18 bases between them. The CDR3 spans 14 residues. CDR3 residues: CASSPLGVFGEQYF. As DNA, the CDR3 is TGTGCCAGCAGCCCGCTAGGGGTTTTCGGCGAGCAGTACTTC.

The sample holds a few counts of this clonotype. The chain recombines TRBV29-1 with TRBJ2-3, with D possibly being TRBD1 or TRBD2 (5 bases each). The CDR3 is 12 residues long. Trimming pared 3 bases from V and 3 bases from J, leaving 7 bases between. Germline lookup yields CDR1 SQVTM and CDR2 ANQGSEA. CDR3 nucleotides: TGCAGCGTTGAGGGGGTGACAGATACGCAGTATTTT. It translates to CSVEGVTDTQYF.

This clonotype was detected a few times. The rearrangement uses TRBV24-1 and TRBJ2-1, with a possible D match to TRBD2 (5 bases). The CDR3 spans 17 residues. Germline lookup yields CDR1 KGHDR and CDR2 SFDVKD. The germline V and J ends were trimmed by 3 bases and 0 bases, with 14 bases remaining between them. This chain's CDR3 is CATSDPRTGVSYNEQFF. The CDR3 nucleotides read TGTGCCACCAGTGATCCCCGTACCGGGGTCTCCTACAATGAGCAGTTCTTC.

The sample holds many counts of this clonotype. This chain links TRBV29-1 with TRBJ1-2; 7 positions match TRBD1. Germline V gives CDR1 SQVTM, CDR2 ANQGSEA. This CDR3 region has 14 residues. V was clipped by 3 bases and J by 2 bases; unmatched bases: 6. CDR3 amino acids: CSVEKRGQNYGYTF. CDR3 in DNA: TGCAGCGTTGAGAAGAGGGGACAGAACTATGGCTACACCTTC.

This clonotype was counted between two and nine times. The chain links TRBV28 to TRBJ2-1, with 7 bases aligning to TRBD1. The trim removed 5 bases at V and 8 bases at J, leaving 12 bases unmatched. This CDR3 is 15 amino acids long. Germline V gene lookup returns CDR1 MDHEN and CDR2 SYDVKM. CDR3 protein: CASSLGTAHIDEQFF. DNA of the CDR3: TGTGCCAGCAGTCTCGGGACAGCCCATATAGATGAGCAGTTCTTC.

This clonotype was seen repeatedly, ten times or more. Mismatch with germline at one junction end may stem from a read error. The genes are TRBV5-1 and TRBJ2-5; no definite D call. The length of the CDR3 is 11 residues. Per germline, CDR1 SGHRS and CDR2 YFSETQ. The CDR3 DNA reads TGTGCCAGCAGCGCCCAAGAGACCCAGTACTTC. Amino acid sequence: CASSAQETQYF.

The chain joins TRBV11-2 to TRBJ2-1; D is possibly TRBD2 (5 bases). CDR1 and CDR2 from the germline V gene are SGHAT and FQNNGV. V was pared by 1 base and J by 6 bases, with 13 bases between. The CDR3 sequence is 15 residues long. In nucleotides, the CDR3 is TGTGCCAGCAGCTTAGGAGGGAAACGGGCCAATGAGCAGTTCTTC. Translating it yields CASSLGGKRANEQFF.

This clonotype showed up many times. The chain recombines TRBV20-1 with TRBJ2-7; D gene uncertain. Trimming left V 6 bases short and J 2 bases short, with 11 bases between. The CDR3 has 12 amino acids. Germline V gene data show CDR1 as DFQATT and CDR2 as SNEGSKA (reference sequence). CDR3 protein: CSAPHRTYEQYF. The CDR3 nucleotides are TGCAGTGCCCCACACAGAACCTACGAGCAGTACTTC.

The chain joins TRBV12-3 or TRBV12-4 to TRBJ1-1; 7 nucleotides line up with TRBD1. The CDR3 consists of 11 residues. V lost 10 bases, J lost 8 bases, and 7 bases stayed unmatched. DNA for the CDR3: TGTGCCACGACTGGGACAGCCGAAGCTTTCTTT. It translates to CATTGTAEAFF.

CDR3 loop: CASSVGTMETQYF. For the CDR3, the DNA is TGTGCCAGCAGCGTGGGGACAATGGAGACCCAGTACTTC. The chain uses TRBV7-9 and TRBJ2-5, with a weak D call TRBD1 (6 bases). Per germline, CDR1 SEHNR and CDR2 FQNEAQ (reference sequence). This CDR3 is 13 amino acids long. The ends were cut back, 5 bases at V and 5 bases at J, with 12 bases in the middle.

This clonotype has more than one count but fewer than ten. V is TRBV6-5 and J is TRBJ2-6; D uncertain. The CDR3 length is 17 residues. The germline CDR1 and CDR2 sequences are MNHEY and SVGAGI. V was shortened by 2 bases and J by 1 base, with 12 bases between the two germline ends. CDR3 amino acids: CASSYRVPLSGANVLTF. The CDR3 DNA follows: TGTGCCAGCAGTTACAGGGTACCCCTTTCTGGGGCCAACGTCCTGACTTTC.